These T cell receptor beta chains were read from a single sample in a study of shared clonotypes between healthy human individuals. TCRdb's table, derived via immunoSEQ multiplex PCR, lists solely in-frame clones and lacks some. The sample contains roughly 2.1 million clones, roughly 91% of which appear only once. The specimen sequenced was naive CD8+ T cells from PBMCs. These receptors came from a young man in good health. Some clones in this sample may be carry-over from other donors' samples. CDR3s include the opening cysteine and the closing phenylalanine or tryptophan. Fields, in order: V gene, clone size, CDR3 protein. Size tells how often a clone was seen (once, few, many) or the class of an expanded clone, and some rows leave it out.

v_call: TRBV19
clone_size: -
cdr3_aa: CASSVVLTNEQFF

v_call: TRBV27
clone_size: -
cdr3_aa: CASSLQPPLAGVYEQYF

v_call: TRBV7-9
clone_size: -
cdr3_aa: CASSSTGARQPQHF

v_call: TRBV6-4
clone_size: -
cdr3_aa: CASSDSGGGTEAFF

v_call: TRBV19
clone_size: -
cdr3_aa: CASTPIEGAGSCDEQFF

v_call: TRBV5-3
clone_size: -
cdr3_aa: CARSLYRVAVPLATDTQYF

v_call: TRBV28
clone_size: -
cdr3_aa: CASSFPDRRPTYEQYF

v_call: TRBV19
clone_size: few
cdr3_aa: CASISQPGSYGYTF

v_call: TRBV18
clone_size: -
cdr3_aa: CASSSRDRVFDTQYF

v_call: TRBV11-2
clone_size: -
cdr3_aa: CASSLGGRYEQFF

v_call: TRBV15
clone_size: -
cdr3_aa: CATSTRGLAGFTQYF

v_call: TRBV7-8
clone_size: -
cdr3_aa: CASNRLVDTQYF

v_call: TRBV9
clone_size: -
cdr3_aa: CASSVDRVWAGANVLTF

v_call: TRBV13
clone_size: -
cdr3_aa: CASSRNRGRGTGELFF

v_call: TRBV6-5
clone_size: -
cdr3_aa: CASSLRAAATNEKLFF

v_call: TRBV9
clone_size: -
cdr3_aa: CASSPGTSGPNPNTGELFF

v_call: TRBV25-1
clone_size: -
cdr3_aa: CASSTWDSEKLFF

v_call: TRBV18
clone_size: once
cdr3_aa: CASSPGSREKYEQYF

v_call: TRBV27
clone_size: -
cdr3_aa: CASRLGGRTEAFF

v_call: TRBV5-1
clone_size: -
cdr3_aa: CASSLAKGAFVDYEQYF

v_call: TRBV7-5
clone_size: -
cdr3_aa: CVRSLPAGYQYF

v_call: TRBV28
clone_size: few
cdr3_aa: CASSLLGGTEAFF

v_call: TRBV11-2
clone_size: -
cdr3_aa: CASSRGQGKLDTQYF

v_call: TRBV7-9
clone_size: -
cdr3_aa: CASSSGTRVGGTGEGEQYF

v_call: TRBV13
clone_size: -
cdr3_aa: CASSLVGGGNEQFF

v_call: TRBV7-9
clone_size: once
cdr3_aa: CASSTGQGMNTEAFF